This T cell receptor (beta chain) was identified in a study of blood T cell repertoires in COVID-19. About the study: Nucleic acid was either cDNA or gDNA, and it came from T cells, B-cell-depleted T cells, or PBMCs.

Trimming cost V 0 bases and J 5 bases, with 10 bases left between them. Per the germline V gene, CDR1 is ENHRY and CDR2 is SYGVKD. The length of the CDR3 is 14 residues. TCRdb keeps only in-frame clones here, not all; method: immunoSEQ multiplex PCR. The sample contains around 700,000 clones, around 89% of which appear only once. The TCR originated in a woman younger than 30 with acute or convalescent COVID-19. Sequenced: peripheral blood. The chain is built from TRBV10-3 and TRBJ1-2; no clear D. CDR3 amino acids: CAISESVLVYGYTF. For the CDR3, the DNA is TGTGCCATCAGTGAGTCGGTACTGGTATATGGCTACACCTTC.